The clone carrying this TCR beta chain showed up just a few times. The antigen is unknown. Trimming took 4 bases from V and 3 from J, leaving 11 bases between them. CDR3 length: 14 residues. Per germline, CDR1 KGHDR and CDR2 SFDVKD. This sample was included in a study of molecular identifiers for immune sequencing clone quantification. Study as a whole: Across replicate runs, RNA obtained from about 20,000 or 100,000 naive CD8 cells was divided into five, with four undergoing sequencing. Study-wide findings and caveats: Sizes of clones that are highly expanded could be underestimated (if identical TCR molecules share a barcode).

The authors sorted naive CD8 T cells as CD8+CD4-CCR7+CD45RA+. Preparation methods for the bulk TCR libraries were those previously described, with listed TCR primers. TCRdb used MiXCR to reprocess the PCR reads, holding one entry per CDR3 protein. Seen here are tens of thousands of distinct CDR3 sequences, roughly 19% observed once, and the top ten hold about 1%. The chain combines TRBV24-1 with TRBJ2-5, with D possibly TRBD1 on 6 matching bases. Sample: naive CD8+ T cells from blood, with Jurkat cell RNA spiked in. Subset: FACS-sorted CD8+CD4-CCR7+CD45RA+ naive T cells. This TCR was recovered from a human donor in good health. Some libraries in this study had Jurkat cell RNA spiked in. CDR3 in DNA: TGTGCCACCAGTGACTCCGGGACAAAAGAGACCCAGTACTTC. As protein: CATSDSGTKETQYF.